A single sample is the source of the 30 T cell receptor beta chains below, sequenced in a study of patients and donors after allogeneic stem cell transplantation. TCRdb itself ran the RT-PCR reads through MiXCR, one entry per CDR3 protein. The sample consists of about 87,000 distinct CDR3 sequences, 5% of them appearing once. Sequencing was performed on blood, either unsorted or a sorted T cell fraction (not recorded which). The receptors derive from a human donor who was either an allogeneic HSCT recipient or a stem cell or donor lymphocyte infusion donor (not recorded which). It is not recorded whose cells these are; they may come from a transplant donor.

This clonotype appeared many times. The rearrangement uses TRBV3-1 and TRBJ1-1; D not certain. The V and J ends lost 3 bases and 8 bases respectively, with 19 bases between them. CDR1 and CDR2 from the germline V gene are LGHDT and YNNKEL (reference sequence). This CDR3 region has 15 residues. The CDR3 nucleotides read TGTGCCAGCAGCCATACCTGGGCCTCTGGGTTAGAAGCTTTCTTT. It is translated as CASSHTWASGLEAFF.

The gene calls are TRBV10-2 and TRBJ2-2; D gene ambiguous. Germline values: CDR1 WSHSY, CDR2 SAAADI. V was clipped by 7 bases and J by 6 bases, with 12 bases between them. CDR3 length: 13 residues. CDR3 nucleotide sequence: TGCGCCAGCACGAAAATAAGGTCCGGGGAGCTGTTTTTT. Translating gives CASTKIRSGELFF.

This clonotype has ten or more counts. This chain uses TRBV3-1 with TRBJ2-7; D is uncertain. The CDR3 is 15 amino acids. V gave up 0 bases and J gave up 2 bases, with 11 bases separating them. In germline, CDR1 is LGHDT, CDR2 YNNKEL (reference sequence). In DNA form, the CDR3 reads TGTGCCAGCAGCCAAGATGGCCGGATCCCCTACGAGCAGTACTTC. It is translated as CASSQDGRIPYEQYF.

This clonotype was seen a handful of times. The chain links TRBV7-3 to TRBJ2-2; D remains unclear. This CDR3 has 15 amino acids. Germline loops: CDR1 SGHTA, CDR2 FQGTGA. With 5 bases removed from V and 4 bases from J, the gap between germline ends came to 14 bases. The CDR3 bases are TGTGCCAGCAGCCCACCAAGTGGCGGCACCGGGGAGCTGTTTTTT. Its protein product is CASSPPSGGTGELFF. Filled out from reference TRBV7-3 and TRBJ2-2, the complete variable domain reads GAGVSQTPSNKVTEKGKYVELRCDPISGHTALYWYRQSLGQGPEFLIYFQGTGAADDSGLPNDRFFAVRPEGSVSTLKIQRTERGDSAVYLCASSPPSGGTGELFFGEGSRLTVL.

This clonotype was picked up a small number of times. The CDR3 nucleotides are TGTGCCAGCAGCTTCGGGGGTGGGATAACAAACTATGGCTACACCTTC. Amino acid sequence: CASSFGGGITNYGYTF. The chain is built from TRBV7-8 and TRBJ1-2, with D possibly TRBD1 on 5 matching bases. V lost 3 bases and J lost 2, with 16 bases in between. The CDR3 has 16 amino acids. Per germline, CDR1 SGHVS and CDR2 FQNEAQ.

This clonotype was counted a single time. The chain combines TRBV9 with TRBJ2-3; a weak D match, TRBD2 (6 bases). Trimming took off 3 bases at V and 5 bases at J, with 22 bases between the two ends. The CDR3 has 17 residues. Per germline, CDR1 SGDLS and CDR2 YYNGEE. Here the CDR3 DNA reads TGTGCCAGCAGCGCACACCTTGGGGGGAGAGGCGAAGATACGCAGTATTTT. Residues: CASSAHLGGRGEDTQYF.

In this sample, this clonotype turned up many times. The gene calls are TRBV7-2 and TRBJ1-4, with TRBD1 as a possible D gene (5 bases). CDR3 length: 15 residues. From germline, CDR1 is SGHTA and CDR2 FQGNSA. Deletions cut 2 bases from V and 8 bases from J, with 15 bases between. This CDR3 reads CASSLQRGGGEKLFF. The DNA of the CDR3 is TGTGCCAGCAGCTTACAACGTGGGGGAGGAGAAAAACTGTTTTTT. Drawing the rest from reference TRBV7-2 and TRBJ1-4, the complete variable domain is GAGVSQSPSNKVTEKGKDVELRCDPISGHTALYWYRQSLGQGLEFLIYFQGNSAPDKSGLPSDRFSAERTGGSVSTLTIQRTQQEDSAVYLCASSLQRGGGEKLFFGSGTQLSVL.

The sample holds many counts of this clonotype. The chain carries TRBV7-3 and TRBJ2-2; tentatively, D is TRBD2 (6 bases). This CDR3 is built from 14 residues. V was trimmed by 5 bases and J by 6 bases, leaving 13 bases between them. Germline V gene lookup returns CDR1 SGHTA and CDR2 FQGTGA. The chain's CDR3 is CASSARDLSGELFF. For the CDR3, the DNA is TGTGCCAGCAGCGCTCGGGACTTATCCGGGGAGCTGTTTTTT.

This clonotype was seen at least ten times. This sequence joins TRBV29-1 and TRBJ2-1; D may match TRBD1 or TRBD2 (5 bases each). The CDR3 has 14 residues. The germline gives CDR1 SQVTM, CDR2 ANQGSEA. V was pared by 7 bases and J by 4 bases, with 17 bases between. The CDR3 is CSAKTTWGYNEQFF. DNA for the CDR3: TGCAGCGCAAAGACTACTTGGGGGTACAATGAGCAGTTCTTC.

This clonotype appeared many times. This chain links TRBV28 with TRBJ2-3; no definite D call. The CDR3 loop spans 12 amino acids. CDR1 MDHEN and CDR2 SYDVKM come from the germline V gene. Trimming shortened V by 4 bases and J by 5 bases, and 7 bases separated the two germline ends. The DNA of the CDR3 is TGTGCCAGCAGTTATGCAAGAGATACGCAGTATTTT. It specifies CASSYARDTQYF.

The table lists this clonotype with many counts. V usage is TRBV7-9 and J usage is TRBJ1-1; D is unresolved. The CDR3 has 16 residues. V was pared by 7 bases and J by 1 base, with 19 bases between. The germline CDR1 and CDR2 sequences are SEHNR and FQNEAQ (reference sequence). CDR3 protein: CASTQPIGPKNTEAFF. CDR3 in DNA: TGTGCCAGCACCCAACCGATAGGACCGAAGAACACTGAAGCTTTCTTT.

The chain recombines TRBV11-1 with TRBJ2-1; 12 positions match TRBD2. CDR1 and CDR2 from the germline V gene are SGHAT and FQDESV (reference sequence). This CDR3 spans 18 amino acids. V was pared by 0 bases and J by 5 bases, with 8 bases of the junction left unmatched. CDR3 residues: CASSLALGLAGKNNEQFF. CDR3 nucleotides: TGTGCCAGCAGCTTAGCCCTGGGACTAGCGGGCAAAAACAATGAGCAGTTCTTC.

This clonotype was recorded at least ten times. The chain carries TRBV11-2 and TRBJ2-3; D ambiguous. Germline V CDR1 and CDR2: SGHAT, FQNNGV. The V end was cut by 5 bases, the J end by 2 bases, with 5 bases between. The CDR3 has 12 residues. The DNA of the CDR3 is TGTGCCAGCAGCCTTTACACAGATACGCAGTATTTT. Its protein product is CASSLYTDTQYF.

This clonotype was counted many times. The rearrangement joins TRBV20-1 to TRBJ1-2, with a possible D match to TRBD1 (6 bases). The V end lost 5 bases, the J end lost 2 bases, and 15 bases lay between the germline ends. The CDR3 has 14 residues. Germline assignment: CDR1 DFQATT and CDR2 SNEGSKA (reference sequence). The CDR3 loop is CSAGAGHMNYGYTF. The DNA for the CDR3 is TGCAGTGCTGGGGCGGGACACATGAACTATGGCTACACCTTC.

At least ten counts were recorded for this clonotype. This chain connects TRBV20-1 to TRBJ1-2; possibly TRBD1 for D (6 bases). The germline gives CDR1 DFQATT, CDR2 SNEGSKA (reference sequence). With 2 bases removed from V and 2 bases from J, the gap between germline ends came to 18 bases. The CDR3 runs to 16 residues. The CDR3, as DNA: TGCAGTGCTAGATCACCCCAGGACAGACCAAACTATGGCTACACCTTC. Its protein product is CSARSPQDRPNYGYTF.

This clonotype came up a few times. The chain couples TRBV20-1 to TRBJ2-3, with 9 bases lining up with TRBD2. Unmatched junction bases numbered 16, after V lost 5 bases and J lost 1 base. CDR3 length: 18 residues. Germline values: CDR1 DFQATT, CDR2 SNEGSKA (reference sequence). The CDR3 DNA is TGCAGTGCTCCTAAAGTGGGACTAGCCGGGGTAGGCACAGATACGCAGTATTTT. As protein: CSAPKVGLAGVGTDTQYF.

This clonotype was seen a handful of times. The chain couples TRBV20-1 to TRBJ2-1, with 9 bases matching TRBD2. This CDR3 contains 14 residues. Per germline, CDR1 DFQATT and CDR2 SNEGSKA (reference sequence). The ends lost 5 bases at V and 7 bases at J; junction bases unmatched: 9. The CDR3 DNA reads as TGCAGTGCTGTACGACCGGGACTAGCAAATGAGCAGTTCTTC. Its translation is CSAVRPGLANEQFF.

A remark on this clonotype: Given a much more abundant clone one base away, this may be a read error. The genes are TRBV7-8 and TRBJ2-1; D unclear. The germline V gene encodes CDR1 SGHVS and CDR2 FQNEAQ. CDR3 length equals 14 residues. The CDR3 bases are TGTGTCAGCAGCTTAGTTGACATCTACAATGAGCAGTTCTTC. This sequence encodes CVSSLVDIYNEQFF.

This clonotype was recorded many times. The V call is TRBV7-8, the J call TRBJ1-5; D remains unclear. CDR3 size: 16 residues. Germline V gives CDR1 SGHVS, CDR2 FQNEAQ. V lost 2 bases and J lost 0, with 11 bases in between. DNA of the CDR3: TGTGCCAGCAGCTTATTGGGAGTTCCTAGCAATCAGCCCCAGCATTTT. This encodes CASSLLGVPSNQPQHF.

This clonotype was observed a handful of times. J is TRBJ2-5 and V is TRBV7-2; perhaps TRBD1 as D (6 bases). This CDR3 region has 14 residues. Trimming removed 5 bases from V and 4 bases from J, with 14 bases in between. The germline V gene has CDR1 SGHTA and CDR2 FQGNSA. The CDR3 reads CASSESRGTETQYF. The CDR3 DNA reads TGTGCCAGCAGCGAATCCAGGGGTACAGAGACCCAGTACTTC.

The chain joins TRBV4-2 to TRBJ2-3; D uncertain. The CDR3 contains 17 residues. V lost 0 bases and J lost 0, with 13 bases in between. CDR1 and CDR2 from the germline V gene are LGHNA and YNFKEQ. This chain's CDR3 is CASSQDIGSPSTDTQYF. CDR3 nucleotide sequence: TGTGCCAGCAGCCAAGATATCGGTAGCCCAAGCACAGATACGCAGTATTTT.

This clonotype was observed a few times. The genes are TRBV3-1 and TRBJ2-5; a possible D gene is TRBD1 (5 bases). The germline V gene encodes CDR1 LGHDT and CDR2 YNNKEL (reference sequence). The V and J ends lost 2 bases and 4 bases respectively, with 14 bases between them. The CDR3 spans 15 residues. The CDR3 is CASSQSSMGRETQYF. In DNA, the CDR3 is TGTGCCAGCAGCCAATCGTCGATGGGGCGAGAGACCCAGTACTTC.

At least ten counts were recorded for this clonotype. The genes are TRBV5-1 and TRBJ2-3; the D gene is possibly TRBD1 (5 bases). From germline, CDR1 is SGHRS and CDR2 YFSETQ. Trimming pared 0 bases from V and 6 bases from J, leaving 14 bases between. CDR3 size: 15 residues. The CDR3 DNA sequence: TGCGCCAGCAGCTTGGGGGCGGCAGGGCATGATACGCAGTATTTT. Translation gives CASSLGAAGHDTQYF.

This clonotype was counted ten times or more. The chain carries TRBV20-1 and TRBJ1-2; D uncertain. V lost 0 bases to trimming and J lost 6 bases, with 8 bases between them. This CDR3 has 12 residues. Germline V lookup: CDR1 DFQATT, CDR2 SNEGSKA (reference sequence). In DNA, the CDR3 is TGCAGTGCTAGAGATCTCCACGATGGCTACACCTTC. The encoded protein is CSARDLHDGYTF.

There are many counts of this clonotype. This chain connects TRBV12-3 or TRBV12-4 to TRBJ2-2; possible D gene TRBD1, 5 bases. CDR3 size: 12 residues. Trimming pared 6 bases from V and 3 bases from J, leaving 5 bases between. The CDR3 coding sequence is TGTGCCAGCAGCAGGGACACCGGGGAGCTGTTTTTT. Translated, it gives CASSRDTGELFF.

Ten or more counts support this clonotype. The chain couples TRBV5-1 to TRBJ1-2, with D unclear. The germline V gene has CDR1 SGHRS and CDR2 YFSETQ. V lost 0 bases, J lost 3 bases, and 12 bases lay in between. The CDR3 is made up of 15 amino acids. The CDR3 region has the DNA TGCGCCAGCAGCTTGGATCCGGGGTTCGACTATGGCTACACCTTC. Protein product: CASSLDPGFDYGYTF.

The chain links TRBV11-2 to TRBJ2-5; maybe TRBD2 (5 bases). V was cut by 5 bases and J by 2 bases, with 9 bases left in between. The CDR3 has 13 residues. CDR1 is SGHAT and CDR2 is FQNNGV in the germline V gene. CDR3 in amino acids: CASSRERQETQYF. As DNA, the CDR3 is TGTGCCAGCAGCCGAGAGCGGCAAGAGACCCAGTACTTC.

This clonotype was detected ten times or more. This chain uses TRBV6-1 with TRBJ1-3, with 7 bases identical to TRBD1. Per germline, CDR1 MNHNS and CDR2 SASEGT. The CDR3 extends over 14 amino acids. V was clipped by 5 bases and J by 2 bases; unmatched bases: 3. The CDR3 loop reads CASSPQGAGNTIYF. The CDR3 DNA follows: TGTGCCAGCAGTCCCCAGGGGGCTGGAAACACCATATATTTT.

In this sample, this clonotype turned up many times. The chain is built from TRBV5-6 and TRBJ1-1; 9 nucleotides agree with TRBD1. Trimming at V came to 3 bases and at J to 7 bases, leaving 4 bases not matched to a gene. CDR3 size: 13 residues. Per germline, CDR1 SGHDT and CDR2 YYEEEE. The CDR3 region is CASSSGTGFEAFF. CDR3 DNA sequence: TGTGCCAGCAGCTCGGGGACAGGGTTTGAAGCTTTCTTT. Combining the CDR3 with reference TRBV5-6 and TRBJ1-1 gives the whole variable domain DAGVTQSPTHLIKTRGQQVTLRCSPKSGHDTVSWYQQALGQGPQFIFQYYEEEERQRGNFPDRFSGHQFPNYSSELNVNALLLGDSALYLCASSSGTGFEAFFGQGTRLTVV.

In this sample, this clonotype turned up many times. The rearrangement joins TRBV20-1 to TRBJ1-2; no reliable D call. V was pared by 0 bases and J by 8 bases, with 7 bases between. The CDR3 extends over 11 amino acids. The germline gives CDR1 DFQATT, CDR2 SNEGSKA (reference sequence). CDR3 nucleotide sequence: TGCAGTGCTAGAGAGAGGGAAGGCTACACCTTC. This encodes CSAREREGYTF.